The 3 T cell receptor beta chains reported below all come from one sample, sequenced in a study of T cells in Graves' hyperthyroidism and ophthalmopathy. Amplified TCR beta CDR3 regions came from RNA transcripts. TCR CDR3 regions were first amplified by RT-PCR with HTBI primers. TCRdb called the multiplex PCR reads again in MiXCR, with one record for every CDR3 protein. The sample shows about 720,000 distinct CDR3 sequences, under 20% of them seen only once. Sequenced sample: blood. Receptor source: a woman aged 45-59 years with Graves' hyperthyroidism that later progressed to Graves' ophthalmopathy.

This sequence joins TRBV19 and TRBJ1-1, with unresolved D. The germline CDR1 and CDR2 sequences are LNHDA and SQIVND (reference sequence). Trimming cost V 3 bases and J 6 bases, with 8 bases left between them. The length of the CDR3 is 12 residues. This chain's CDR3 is CASSIMGSEAFF. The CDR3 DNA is TGTGCCAGTAGTATTATGGGCTCTGAAGCTTTCTTT.

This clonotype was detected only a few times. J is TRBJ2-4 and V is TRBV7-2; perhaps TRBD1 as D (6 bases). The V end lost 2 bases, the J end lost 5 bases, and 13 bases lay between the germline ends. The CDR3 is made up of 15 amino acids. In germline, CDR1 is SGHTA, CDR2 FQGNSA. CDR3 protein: CASSLKAGAQNIQYF. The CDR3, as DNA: TGTGCCAGCAGCTTAAAGGCAGGGGCTCAAAACATTCAGTACTTC.

The CDR3 spells CASNRQGKEYEQYF. CDR3 coding DNA: TGTGCCAGCAACCGACAGGGGAAAGAGTACGAGCAGTACTTC. This chain uses TRBV6-1 with TRBJ2-7; 8 positions agree with TRBD1. V shed 7 bases and J 4 bases; nucleotides not matched to a gene: 9. CDR1 MNHNS and CDR2 SASEGT come from the germline V gene. The length of the CDR3 is 14 residues.